Shown below are 28 T cell receptor beta chains from a single sample sequenced in a study of spatial heterogeneity in lung cancer. The time point here: blood at routine non-recurrence follow-up after resection. TCRdb fed the 5' RACE reads into MiXCR, producing one record per CDR3 protein. The data contain nearly 95,000 distinct CDR3 sequences, roughly a fifth of them seen just once; the ten biggest clones take up 21%. Sequenced material: PBMCs, taken at follow-up. These TCRs come from a male donor with early-stage non-small cell lung cancer.

This clonotype was counted between two and nine times. The rearrangement uses TRBV2 and TRBJ2-7; D is ambiguous. V lost 9 bases to trimming and J lost 0 bases, with 18 bases between them. Looked up from germline, CDR1 is SNHLY and CDR2 is FYNNEI. There are 15 residues in the CDR3. The CDR3: CASHFGAVSSYEQYF. CDR3 sequence (DNA): TGTGCCAGTCATTTCGGTGCGGTAAGCTCCTACGAGCAGTACTTC.

The chain uses TRBV27 and TRBJ2-6; 8 nucleotides align to TRBD1. After removal of 5 bases from V and 5 bases from J, the junction contained 11 bases not matched to a gene. There are 17 residues in the CDR3. Germline V gene lookup returns CDR1 MNHEY and CDR2 SMNVEV (reference sequence). CDR3 nucleotides: TGTGCCAGCAGTCCCGGGACAGGTCAACCCAGGGCCAACGTCCTGACTTTC. It yields the protein CASSPGTGQPRANVLTF.

This rearrangement joins TRBV28 to TRBJ1-6, with TRBD1 as a possible D gene (5 bases). The CDR3 is 16 amino acids. The V gene's germline CDR1 is MDHEN and CDR2 SYDVKM. V was shortened by 8 bases and J by 3 bases, with 17 bases between the two germline ends. The CDR3 region is CASHPGPRDYNSPLHF. The CDR3 DNA is TGTGCCAGCCATCCGGGACCGAGAGACTATAATTCACCCCTCCACTTT.

In its sample, this clonotype was seen a few times. This chain links TRBV20-1 with TRBJ1-1; possible D gene TRBD1, 6 bases. The CDR3 contains 11 residues. From germline, CDR1 is DFQATT and CDR2 SNEGSKA (reference sequence). CDR3 nucleotides: TGCGGAGGACAGCGGAACACTGAAGCTTTCTTT. Amino acids: CGGQRNTEAFF.

This clonotype was detected only a few times. CDR3 DNA sequence: TGTGCCAGCAGCGCTACAGGGGCGGGATTGAACACTGAAGCTTTCTTT. Translating gives CASSATGAGLNTEAFF. The genes are TRBV7-2 and TRBJ1-1; 7 bases line up with TRBD1. The CDR3 has 16 residues. Per germline, CDR1 SGHTA and CDR2 FQGNSA. V was pared by 5 bases and J by 0 bases, with 9 bases of the junction left unmatched.

This clonotype was observed at least ten times. The V and J genes are TRBV12-3 or TRBV12-4 and TRBJ2-2; 7 bases are shared with TRBD1. The ends lost 2 bases at V and 8 bases at J; junction bases unmatched: 8. The CDR3 contains 15 residues. In nucleotides, the CDR3 is TGTGCCAGCAGTTTACCCAAAACAGGGGTTGGGGAGCTGTTTTTT. Translating gives CASSLPKTGVGELFF.

The rearrangement links TRBV29-1 to TRBJ2-7, with 8 bases matching TRBD1. V trimming: 6 bases; J trimming: 0 bases; junction bases outside the gene matches: 7. CDR1 and CDR2 (germline): SQVTM, ANQGSEA. The CDR3 spans 14 residues. In nucleotides, the CDR3 is TGCAGCGTCGCAGGGGGCTATGGCTCCTACGAGCAGTACTTC. Translating it yields CSVAGGYGSYEQYF.

The V and J genes are TRBV5-1 and TRBJ2-3, with D possibly being TRBD1 (5 bases). Germline CDR1 SGHRS, CDR2 YFSETQ. The ends were cut back, 4 bases at V and 2 bases at J, with 17 bases in the middle. This CDR3 comprises 16 residues. CDR3 loop: CASSQPSGIDTDTQYF. The CDR3 nucleotides read TGCGCCAGCAGCCAACCTTCAGGGATTGACACAGATACGCAGTATTTT.

This clonotype has just a few counts. The rearrangement uses TRBV7-2 and TRBJ2-2; 10 bases are shared with TRBD1. This CDR3 is 16 amino acids long. V trimming: 4 bases; J trimming: 5 bases; junction bases outside the gene matches: 7. Germline V lookup: CDR1 SGHTA, CDR2 FQGNSA. CDR3 residues: CASSYTGTGETGELFF. The CDR3 bases are TGTGCCAGCAGCTATACCGGGACAGGGGAAACCGGGGAGCTGTTTTTT. Supplemented by reference TRBV7-2 and TRBJ2-2, the full variable domain reads GAGVSQSPSNKVTEKGKDVELRCDPISGHTALYWYRQSLGQGLEFLIYFQGNSAPDKSGLPSDRFSAERTGGSVSTLTIQRTQQEDSAVYLCASSYTGTGETGELFFGEGSRLTVL.

The V call is TRBV2, the J call TRBJ1-6, with 7 nucleotides matching TRBD1. Germline loops: CDR1 SNHLY, CDR2 FYNNEI. The V and J ends lost 7 bases and 5 bases, in that order; junction bases with no gene match: 11. CDR3 length: 16 residues. CDR3 loop: CASKLEGTVNNSPLHF. CDR3 nucleotide sequence: TGTGCCAGCAAGCTCGAAGGGACAGTCAATAATTCACCCCTCCACTTT.

This clonotype was counted between two and nine times. This chain joins TRBV3-1 and TRBJ1-2; 7 bases fit TRBD1. Trimming cost V 0 bases and J 4 bases; bases outside gene matches: 8. The CDR3 loop spans 16 amino acids. Germline V gene lookup returns CDR1 LGHDT and CDR2 YNNKEL (reference sequence). In DNA form, the CDR3 reads TGTGCCAGCAGCCAAGAGAGCTTCCGACAGGGCTATGGCTACACCTTC. It encodes CASSQESFRQGYGYTF.

This clonotype was picked up a small number of times. This chain uses TRBV20-1 with TRBJ2-3, with D maybe TRBD2 (6 bases). The V end lost 5 bases, the J end lost 4 bases, and 16 bases lay between the germline ends. The CDR3 contains 14 residues. Germline CDR1 is DFQATT and CDR2 is SNEGSKA (reference sequence). This CDR3 is CSAHVGGDADTQYF. The CDR3 DNA reads TGCAGTGCTCATGTGGGGGGAGACGCAGATACGCAGTATTTT.

This chain uses TRBV6-6 with TRBJ2-6; 11 bases match TRBD2. The CDR3 contains 18 residues. The V and J ends lost 7 bases and 1 base, in that order; junction bases with no gene match: 9. Germline values: CDR1 MNHNY, CDR2 SVGAGI (reference sequence). The DNA of the CDR3 is TGTGCCAGCACCCCGACGGGACTAGCGGTTTCTGGGGCCAACGTCCTGACTTTC. This codes for CASTPTGLAVSGANVLTF.

There are a few counts of this clonotype. This chain uses TRBV28 with TRBJ2-7, with 8 bases aligning to TRBD2. The germline V gene encodes CDR1 MDHEN and CDR2 SYDVKM. V gave up 2 bases and J gave up 0 bases; unmatched junction bases: 3. The CDR3 is made up of 15 amino acids. The CDR3 sequence: CASSLTGGLSYEQYF. Here the CDR3 DNA reads TGTGCCAGCAGTTTAACGGGAGGGCTCTCCTACGAGCAGTACTTC.

The chain uses TRBV20-1 and TRBJ2-5; TRBD2 matches 12 bases. This CDR3 has 16 amino acids. Germline-derived CDR1 and CDR2 are DFQATT and SNEGSKA (reference sequence). J gave up 11 bases and V 0 bases, and 13 bases lay outside the gene matches. The DNA of the CDR3 is TGCAGTGCTAGAGAAGTTGTTGGGAGGACTAGCGGGGCGCAGTACTTC. Encoded protein: CSAREVVGRTSGAQYF.

In this sample, this clonotype turned up many times. V gene TRBV18 combines with J gene TRBJ1-1; perhaps TRBD1 as D (5 bases). Germline loops: CDR1 KGHSH, CDR2 LQKENI. Between the trimmed V and J ends, which lost 3 bases and 1 base, there was a span of 6 bases. This CDR3 contains 13 residues. CDR3 sequence: CASSPGQNTEAFF. CDR3 coding DNA: TGTGCCAGCTCACCCGGACAGAACACTGAAGCTTTCTTT.

V gene TRBV10-3 combines with J gene TRBJ1-1, with a weak D call TRBD1 (5 bases). Trimming took off 6 bases at V and 1 base at J, with 6 bases between the two ends. Per the germline V gene, CDR1 is ENHRY and CDR2 is SYGVKD. CDR3 length: 12 residues. The CDR3 loop reads CAIRRGNTEAFF. For the CDR3, the DNA is TGTGCCATCAGAAGGGGGAACACTGAAGCTTTCTTT.

The genes are TRBV7-9 and TRBJ1-5, with D possibly matching TRBD1 (6 bases). Trimming took off 5 bases at V and 0 bases at J, with 8 bases between the two ends. Germline CDR1 is SEHNR and CDR2 is FQNEAQ (reference sequence). This CDR3 spans 14 amino acids. CDR3 bases: TGTGCCAGCAGCCAGGACAGTAGCAATCAGCCCCAGCATTTT. Translated, it gives CASSQDSSNQPQHF.

This clonotype was observed at least ten times. The V gene is TRBV6-6, the J gene TRBJ2-5; D gene ambiguous. This CDR3 spans 12 amino acids. CDR1 is MNHNY and CDR2 is SVGAGI in the germline V gene (reference sequence). Trimming took 6 bases from V and 4 from J, leaving 9 bases between them. CDR3 in amino acids: CASSRNLETQYF. Here the CDR3 DNA reads TGTGCCAGCAGCCGGAATTTAGAGACCCAGTACTTC.

The V call is TRBV7-9, the J call TRBJ2-2; D is uncertain. Germline V lookup: CDR1 SEHNR, CDR2 FQNEAQ (reference sequence). The CDR3 is made up of 12 amino acids. V was trimmed by 7 bases and J by 7 bases, leaving 10 bases between them. CDR3 protein: CASIGSVGELFF. The DNA for the CDR3 is TGTGCCAGCATAGGGTCGGTCGGGGAGCTGTTTTTT.

This clonotype has just a few counts. The V gene is TRBV2, the J gene TRBJ1-1, with D possibly TRBD1 on 5 matching bases. CDR1 is SNHLY, CDR2 FYNNEI, per germline. The CDR3 spans 13 residues. V dropped 6 bases and J dropped 4 bases, with 12 bases sitting between them. This CDR3 is CASRVEGSTEAFF. The CDR3 region has the DNA TGTGCCAGCAGAGTGGAGGGGAGCACTGAAGCTTTCTTT.

This clonotype showed up many times. The V call is TRBV5-1, the J call TRBJ2-3; D might be TRBD1 (6 bases). Trimming took 3 bases from V and 0 from J, leaving 11 bases between them. CDR3 length equals 15 residues. In germline, CDR1 is SGHRS, CDR2 YFSETQ. CDR3: CASSWAGQSTDTQYF. In nucleotides, the CDR3 is TGCGCCAGCAGCTGGGCAGGACAGAGCACAGATACGCAGTATTTT. The full variable domain, with the rest looked up from reference TRBV5-1 and TRBJ2-3, is KAGVTQTPRYLIKTRGQQVTLSCSPISGHRSVSWYQQTPGQGLQFLFEYFSETQRNKGNFPGRFSGRQFSNSRSEMNVSTLELGDSALYLCASSWAGQSTDTQYFGPGTRLTVL.

This clonotype came up a few times. The V call is TRBV20-1, the J call TRBJ2-1, with 11 bases lining up with TRBD2. CDR1 DFQATT and CDR2 SNEGSKA come from the germline V gene (reference sequence). This CDR3 comprises 14 residues. Losses at the gene ends were 6 bases for V and 4 bases for J; bases not matched to a gene: 5. The CDR3 DNA sequence: TGCAGTGCCCGGACTAGCGGGCCGTACAATGAGCAGTTCTTC. Amino acid sequence: CSARTSGPYNEQFF.

CDR3 in amino acids: CASSEVSATGAKNIQYF. DNA for the CDR3: TGTGCCAGCAGCGAGGTTTCGGCAACGGGGGCCAAAAACATTCAGTACTTC. This chain uses TRBV7-2 with TRBJ2-4, with D possibly matching TRBD2 (5 bases). The V end was cut by 5 bases, the J end by 1 base, with 18 bases between. CDR1 is SGHTA and CDR2 is FQGNSA in the germline V gene. The CDR3 loop spans 17 amino acids.

This clonotype was seen a handful of times. The chain joins TRBV5-1 to TRBJ1-5; TRBD1 is a possible D gene (6 bases). The CDR3 runs 14 residues. V lost 0 bases to trimming and J lost 4 bases, with 8 bases between them. The germline V gene encodes CDR1 SGHRS and CDR2 YFSETQ. The CDR3 sequence: CASSLEGGNQPQHF. DNA of the CDR3: TGCGCCAGCAGCTTGGAAGGGGGGAATCAGCCCCAGCATTTT. Full variable domain (remainder filled in from reference TRBV5-1 and TRBJ1-5): KAGVTQTPRYLIKTRGQQVTLSCSPISGHRSVSWYQQTPGQGLQFLFEYFSETQRNKGNFPGRFSGRQFSNSRSEMNVSTLELGDSALYLCASSLEGGNQPQHFGDGTRLSIL.

This clonotype was picked up a small number of times. J is TRBJ1-1 and V is TRBV12-3 or TRBV12-4; D might be TRBD1 (5 bases). This CDR3 contains 11 residues. Trimming took off 3 bases at V and 8 bases at J, with 7 bases between the two ends. CDR3: CASSFGAEAFF. The CDR3 bases are TGTGCCAGCAGTTTCGGGGCCGAAGCTTTCTTT.

V usage is TRBV4-3 and J usage is TRBJ1-2; D is uncertain. CDR1 and CDR2 (germline): LGHNA, YSLEER. V dropped 0 bases and J dropped 4 bases, with 15 bases sitting between them. The length of the CDR3 is 16 residues. CDR3 region: CASSQEGGRPGYGYTF. Here the CDR3 DNA reads TGCGCCAGCAGCCAAGAGGGCGGCAGGCCCGGCTATGGCTACACCTTC.

This clonotype was picked up a small number of times. The chain joins TRBV5-1 to TRBJ1-4, with D hard to call. CDR1 SGHRS and CDR2 YFSETQ come from the germline V gene. The CDR3 consists of 14 residues. Trimming removed 0 bases from V and 0 bases from J, with 3 bases in between. CDR3 nucleotides: TGCGCCAGCAGCTTGGAACCAACTAATGAAAAACTGTTTTTT. It yields the protein CASSLEPTNEKLFF.